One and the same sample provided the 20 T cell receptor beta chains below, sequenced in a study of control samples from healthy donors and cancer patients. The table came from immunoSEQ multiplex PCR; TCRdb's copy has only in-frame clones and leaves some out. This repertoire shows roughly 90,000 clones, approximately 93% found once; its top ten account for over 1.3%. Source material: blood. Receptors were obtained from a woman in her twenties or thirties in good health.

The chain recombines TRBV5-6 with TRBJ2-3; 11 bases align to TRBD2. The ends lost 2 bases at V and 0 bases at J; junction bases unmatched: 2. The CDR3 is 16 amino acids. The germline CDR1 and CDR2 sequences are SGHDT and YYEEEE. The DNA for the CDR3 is TGTGCCAGCAGCTTTGCTAGCGGGGGGAGCACAGATACGCAGTATTTT. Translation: CASSFASGGSTDTQYF.

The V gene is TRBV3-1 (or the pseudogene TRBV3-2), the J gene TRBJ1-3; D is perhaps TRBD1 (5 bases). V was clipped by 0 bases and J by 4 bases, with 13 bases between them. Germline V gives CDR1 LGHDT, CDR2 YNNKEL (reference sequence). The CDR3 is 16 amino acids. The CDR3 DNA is TGTGCCAGCAGCCAAGATTGGAGGGGCGCAGGAAACACCATATATTTT. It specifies CASSQDWRGAGNTIYF.

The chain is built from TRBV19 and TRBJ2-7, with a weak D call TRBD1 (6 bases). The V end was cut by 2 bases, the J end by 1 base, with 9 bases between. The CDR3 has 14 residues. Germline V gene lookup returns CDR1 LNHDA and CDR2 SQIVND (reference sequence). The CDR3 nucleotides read TGTGCCAGTAGTATATTACAGGGATCCTACGAGCAGTACTTC. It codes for CASSILQGSYEQYF.

CDR3 nucleotide sequence: TGTGCCACCAGCAGTGAAATCGGACAGGGGGCGGTGAAGACCCAGTACTTC. This translates into CATSSEIGQGAVKTQYF. The V and J genes are TRBV15 and TRBJ2-5; TRBD1 matches 11 bases. The CDR3 is 17 residues long. Germline V gene sequence: CDR1 LNHNV, CDR2 YYDKDF (reference sequence). The V segment lost 3 bases and the J segment 6 bases; nucleotides outside the gene matches: 12.

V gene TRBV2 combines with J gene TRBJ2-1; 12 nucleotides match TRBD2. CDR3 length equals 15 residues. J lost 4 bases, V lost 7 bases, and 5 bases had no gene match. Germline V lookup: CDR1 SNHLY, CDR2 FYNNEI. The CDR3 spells CASIPTSGGYNEQFF. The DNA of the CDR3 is TGTGCCAGCATCCCGACTAGCGGGGGTTACAATGAGCAGTTCTTC.

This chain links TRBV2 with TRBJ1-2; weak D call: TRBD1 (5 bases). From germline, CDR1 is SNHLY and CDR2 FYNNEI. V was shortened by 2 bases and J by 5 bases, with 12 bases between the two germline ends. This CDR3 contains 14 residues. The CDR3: CASSESGQGYGYTF. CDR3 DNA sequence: TGTGCCAGCAGTGAAAGTGGCCAGGGTTATGGCTACACCTTC.

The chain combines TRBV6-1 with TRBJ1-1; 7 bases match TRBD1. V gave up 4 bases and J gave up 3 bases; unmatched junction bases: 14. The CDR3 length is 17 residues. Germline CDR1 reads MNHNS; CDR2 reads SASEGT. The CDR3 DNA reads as TGTGCCAGCAGTGCCTCCGGGACAGACTACTACTACACTGAAGCTTTCTTT. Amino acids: CASSASGTDYYYTEAFF.

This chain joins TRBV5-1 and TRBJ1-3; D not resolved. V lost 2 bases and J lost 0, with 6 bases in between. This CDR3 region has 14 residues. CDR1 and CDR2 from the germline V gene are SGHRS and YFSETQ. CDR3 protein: CASSFGLSGNTIYF. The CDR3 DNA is TGCGCCAGCAGCTTTGGACTCTCTGGAAACACCATATATTTT. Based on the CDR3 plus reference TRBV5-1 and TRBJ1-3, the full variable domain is KAGVTQTPRYLIKTRGQQVTLSCSPISGHRSVSWYQQTPGQGLQFLFEYFSETQRNKGNFPGRFSGRQFSNSRSEMNVSTLELGDSALYLCASSFGLSGNTIYFGEGSWLTVV.

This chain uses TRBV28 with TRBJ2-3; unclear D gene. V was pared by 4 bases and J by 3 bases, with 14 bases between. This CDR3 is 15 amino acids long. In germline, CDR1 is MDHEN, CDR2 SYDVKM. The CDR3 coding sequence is TGTGCCAGCAGTTCCCCAACTCCCGGGACAGATACGCAGTATTTT. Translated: CASSSPTPGTDTQYF.

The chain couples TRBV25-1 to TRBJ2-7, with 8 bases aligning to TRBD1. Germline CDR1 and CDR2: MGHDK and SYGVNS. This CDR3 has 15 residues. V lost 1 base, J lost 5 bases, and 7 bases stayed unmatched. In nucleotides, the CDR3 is TGTGCCAGCAGTGAATCAGGACAGGGCATCGACGAGCAGTACTTC. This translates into CASSESGQGIDEQYF.

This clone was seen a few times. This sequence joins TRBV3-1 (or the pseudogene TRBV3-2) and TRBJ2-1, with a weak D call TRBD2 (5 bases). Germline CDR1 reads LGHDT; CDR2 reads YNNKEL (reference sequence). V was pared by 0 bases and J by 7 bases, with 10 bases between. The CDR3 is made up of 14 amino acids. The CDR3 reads CASSQDVLENEQFF. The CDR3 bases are TGTGCCAGCAGCCAAGATGTACTAGAGAATGAGCAGTTCTTC.

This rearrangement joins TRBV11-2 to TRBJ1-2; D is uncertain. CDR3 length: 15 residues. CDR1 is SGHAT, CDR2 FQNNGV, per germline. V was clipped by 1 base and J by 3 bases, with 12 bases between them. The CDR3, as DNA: TGTGCCAGCAGCTTAGGGATCGGAACCCACTATGGCTACACCTTC. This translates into CASSLGIGTHYGYTF.

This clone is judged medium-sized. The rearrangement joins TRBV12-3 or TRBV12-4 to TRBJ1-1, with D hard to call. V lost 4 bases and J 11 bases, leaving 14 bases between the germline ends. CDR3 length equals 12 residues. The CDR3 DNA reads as TGTGCCAGCAGTTCGGAGGCGCGGGCTGCTTTCTTT. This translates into CASSSEARAAFF.

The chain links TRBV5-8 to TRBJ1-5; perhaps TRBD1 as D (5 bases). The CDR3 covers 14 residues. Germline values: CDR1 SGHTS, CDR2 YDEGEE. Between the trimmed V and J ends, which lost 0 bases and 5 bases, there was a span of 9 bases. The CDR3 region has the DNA TGTGCCAGCAGCTTGGGTGACAGCCATCAGCCCCAGCATTTT. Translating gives CASSLGDSHQPQHF.

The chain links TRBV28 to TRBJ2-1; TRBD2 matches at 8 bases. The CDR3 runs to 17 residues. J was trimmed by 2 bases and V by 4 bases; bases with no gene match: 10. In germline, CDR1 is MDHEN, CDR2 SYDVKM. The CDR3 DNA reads TGTGCCAGCAGTTCTTCAAGTAGCGGGACACCCTACAATGAGCAGTTCTTC. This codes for CASSSSSSGTPYNEQFF.

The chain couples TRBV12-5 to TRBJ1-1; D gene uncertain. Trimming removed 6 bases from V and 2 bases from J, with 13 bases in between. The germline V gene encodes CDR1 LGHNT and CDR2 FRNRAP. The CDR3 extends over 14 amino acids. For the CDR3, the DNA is TGTGCTAGTGGCCTCGGACTTGGAAACACTGAAGCTTTCTTT. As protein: CASGLGLGNTEAFF.

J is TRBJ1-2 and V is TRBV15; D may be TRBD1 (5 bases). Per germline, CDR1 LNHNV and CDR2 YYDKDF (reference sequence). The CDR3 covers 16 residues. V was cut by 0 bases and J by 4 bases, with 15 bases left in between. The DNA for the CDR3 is TGTGCCACCAGCAGAGAACGGGGCAGGGCTCCCTATGGCTACACCTTC. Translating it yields CATSRERGRAPYGYTF.

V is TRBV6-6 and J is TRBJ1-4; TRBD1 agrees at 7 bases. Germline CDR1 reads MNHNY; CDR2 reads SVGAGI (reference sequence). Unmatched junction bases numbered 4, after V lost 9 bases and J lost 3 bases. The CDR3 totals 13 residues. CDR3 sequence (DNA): TGTGCCAGTACGACAGGGTCTAATGAAAAACTGTTTTTT. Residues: CASTTGSNEKLFF.

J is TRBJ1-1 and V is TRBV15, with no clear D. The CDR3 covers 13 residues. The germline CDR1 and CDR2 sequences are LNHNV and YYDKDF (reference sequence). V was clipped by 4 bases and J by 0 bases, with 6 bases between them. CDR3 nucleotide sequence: TGTGCCACCAGCAAAGACCTGAACACTGAAGCTTTCTTT. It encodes CATSKDLNTEAFF.

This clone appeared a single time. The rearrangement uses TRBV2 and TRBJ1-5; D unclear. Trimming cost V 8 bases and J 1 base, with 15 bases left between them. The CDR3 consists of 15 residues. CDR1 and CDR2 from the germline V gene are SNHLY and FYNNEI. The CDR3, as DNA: TGTGCCAGCGTCGCCGGAGGTGGAAGCAATCAGCCCCAGCATTTT. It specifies CASVAGGGSNQPQHF.